One sample yielded the 8 T cell receptor beta chains listed below, sequenced in a study of molecular identifiers for immune sequencing clone quantification. One entry per CDR3 protein, called by TCRdb with MiXCR from the PCR reads. The data contain about 640,000 distinct CDR3 sequences, 20% of them singletons. The specimen sequenced was naive CD8+ T cells from blood, with Jurkat cell RNA spiked in. Subset described: FACS-sorted CD8+CD4-CCR7+CD45RA+ naive T cells. The receptors were sampled from a human donor in good health. Some libraries in this study had Jurkat cell RNA spiked in.

This clonotype was detected ten times or more. This chain links TRBV10-3 with TRBJ2-7, with D uncertain. With 4 bases removed from V and 2 bases from J, the gap between germline ends came to 9 bases. The CDR3 extends over 13 amino acids. The germline gives CDR1 ENHRY, CDR2 SYGVKD. This CDR3 is CAISAGVTYEQYF. CDR3 sequence (DNA): TGTGCCATCAGTGCTGGGGTTACCTACGAGCAGTACTTC.

This clonotype was seen ten or more times. The V gene is TRBV4-1, the J gene TRBJ2-5; D might be TRBD1 (5 bases). The CDR3 spans 13 residues. CDR1 and CDR2 from the germline V gene are MGHRA and YSYEKL. Trimming stripped 2 bases from V and 9 bases from J, with 13 bases between. For the CDR3, the DNA is TGCGCCAGCAGCCAATCGGACATGACGGCCCAGTACTTC. It is translated as CASSQSDMTAQYF.

A remark on this clonotype: A much larger clone differs by one base, so this may be a read error. The rearrangement uses TRBV6-5 and TRBJ2-2; 8 positions agree with TRBD1. Germline loops: CDR1 MNHEY, CDR2 SVGAGI. The CDR3 sequence is 16 residues long. This CDR3 is CASSYAGGALTGGLFF. CDR3 DNA: TGTGCCAGCAGTTACGCAGGGGGCGCGCTCACCGGGGGGCTGTTTTTT.

The sample holds many counts of this clonotype. The chain joins TRBV27 to TRBJ1-1, with a weak D call TRBD1 (5 bases). The CDR3 is 14 amino acids. Trimming left V 3 bases short and J 1 base short, with 9 bases between. Per germline, CDR1 MNHEY and CDR2 SMNVEV (reference sequence). The CDR3 region has the DNA TGTGCCAGCAGTTTCGGAGGGACGAACACTGAAGCTTTCTTT. Protein sequence: CASSFGGTNTEAFF.

This clonotype was counted many times. The chain couples TRBV4-3 to TRBJ2-7, with D unclear. The germline V and J ends were trimmed by 1 base and 3 bases, with 10 bases remaining between them. The CDR3 extends over 14 amino acids. The germline V gene has CDR1 LGHNA and CDR2 YSLEER. The CDR3 here is CASSQGVGNYEQYF. The CDR3 nucleotides read TGCGCCAGCAGCCAAGGGGTAGGCAACTACGAGCAGTACTTC.

This clonotype was detected many times. This chain connects TRBV4-3 to TRBJ1-2; 9 bases align to TRBD1. The CDR3 sequence is 15 residues long. The germline V gene encodes CDR1 LGHNA and CDR2 YSLEER. With V trimmed by 5 bases and J by 4 bases, 8 bases remained unmatched. CDR3 bases: TGCGCCAGCAGCGAAGGACAGGGGCAAGCCTATGGCTACACCTTC. This translates into CASSEGQGQAYGYTF.

Regarding this clonotype: A much larger clone differs by one base, so this may be a read error. This is likely a read error, given that the CDR3 carries no conserved phenylalanine or tryptophan at its end. The chain links TRBV3-1 to TRBJ1-2; D is perhaps TRBD1 (5 bases). The CDR3 has 18 residues. Germline V gene lookup returns CDR1 LGHDT and CDR2 YNNKEL (reference sequence). Trimming took off 2 bases at V and 2 bases at J, with 21 bases between the two ends. CDR3 nucleotide sequence: TGTGCCAGCAGCCAAAATAGCCGGGACTCAGATTCCAACTATGGCTACACCCTC. Translating it yields CASSQNSRDSDSNYGYTL.

At least ten counts were recorded for this clonotype. The chain is built from TRBV7-6 and TRBJ2-5; D ambiguous. The V gene lost 8 bases and the J gene lost 3 bases, with 10 bases spanning the gap. This CDR3 is built from 12 residues. Germline V gene lookup returns CDR1 SGHVS and CDR2 FNYEAQ. The CDR3 loop is CASSEWKETQYF. CDR3 in DNA: TGTGCCAGCTCGGAGTGGAAAGAGACCCAGTACTTC.